The sequence of this T cell receptor (beta chain) was determined in a study of blood T cell repertoires in COVID-19. The protocol was immunoSEQ multiplex PCR, while the TCRdb copy is restricted to in-frame clones and leaves out a portion. The sample contains 110,000 or so clones, over 75% of which appear only once. Looked up from germline, CDR1 is LNHDA and CDR2 is SQIVND (reference sequence). This CDR3 has 14 residues. Trimming removed 4 bases at V and 1 base at J, with 8 bases between. This TCR derives from a man aged 45 to 65 with acute or convalescent COVID-19. This chain connects TRBV19 to TRBJ2-1; a weak D match, TRBD1 (5 bases). The sequenced sample was peripheral blood. The CDR3 region is CASSRKGSYNEQFF. The DNA of the CDR3 is TGTGCCAGTAGTAGGAAGGGGTCCTACAATGAGCAGTTCTTC.